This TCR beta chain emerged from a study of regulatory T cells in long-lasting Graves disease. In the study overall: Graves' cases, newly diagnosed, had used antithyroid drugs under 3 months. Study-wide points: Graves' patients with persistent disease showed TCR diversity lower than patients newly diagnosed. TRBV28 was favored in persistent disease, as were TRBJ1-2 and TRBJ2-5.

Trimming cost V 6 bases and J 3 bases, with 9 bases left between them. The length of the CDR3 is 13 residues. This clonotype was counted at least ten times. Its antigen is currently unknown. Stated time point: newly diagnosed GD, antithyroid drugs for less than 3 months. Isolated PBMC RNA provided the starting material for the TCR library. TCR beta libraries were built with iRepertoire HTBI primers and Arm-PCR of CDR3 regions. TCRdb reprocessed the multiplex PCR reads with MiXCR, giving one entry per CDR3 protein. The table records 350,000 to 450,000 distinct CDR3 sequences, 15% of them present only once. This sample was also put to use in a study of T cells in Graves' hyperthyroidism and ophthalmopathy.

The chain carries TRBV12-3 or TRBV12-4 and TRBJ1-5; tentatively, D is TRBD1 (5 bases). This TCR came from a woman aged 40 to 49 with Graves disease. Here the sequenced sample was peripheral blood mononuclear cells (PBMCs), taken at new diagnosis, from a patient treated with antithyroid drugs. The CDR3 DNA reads TGTGCCAGCAGCGACAGCATCAATCAGCCCCAGCATTTT. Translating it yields CASSDSINQPQHF.